This TCR beta chain was captured by sequencing in a study of blood T cell repertoires in COVID-19. At the level of the study: Italy, Spain and the United States were the sources of the convalescent and acute COVID-19 samples.

In the original processing: Cell counts per sample came from amplifying reference gene primers. Method: immunoSEQ multiplex PCR; TCRdb's copy keeps in-frame clones and lacks some. V and J calls and clone size follow that table, whereas D and trimming were derived from the DNA. This table holds 300,000 to 350,000 clones, roughly 86% found once. Everyone who took part was 18 to 89 years old, and they came from 24 US areas. Assignments of participants to cohorts depended upon their own reported clinical history. Sequenced sample: PBMCs or T cells enriched from blood (not recorded which). The source is a woman in her 30s who had recovered from COVID-19.

For the CDR3, the DNA is TGTGCCAGCAGTCGTAGCGGACACCGCTCCTACAATGAGCAGTTCTTC. This sequence encodes CASSRSGHRSYNEQFF. The chain couples TRBV27 to TRBJ2-1, with D perhaps TRBD2 (6 bases). V was clipped by 5 bases and J by 0 bases, with 14 bases between them. Germline V gene data show CDR1 as MNHEY and CDR2 as SMNVEV (reference sequence). This CDR3 contains 16 residues.